A single sample is the source of the 2 T cell receptor beta chains below, sequenced in a study of blood T cell repertoires in COVID-19. Method: immunoSEQ multiplex PCR; TCRdb's copy keeps in-frame clones and lacks some. The repertoire holds 110,000 or so clones, with approximately 80% as singletons. The material sequenced was peripheral blood. Receptors were obtained from a man in his 70s with acute or convalescent COVID-19.

The V call is TRBV7-6, the J call TRBJ2-2; maybe TRBD1 (5 bases). This CDR3 is built from 16 residues. The V gene's germline CDR1 is SGHVS and CDR2 FNYEAQ. V was cut by 5 bases and J by 0 bases, with 13 bases left in between. The CDR3 region is CASSGDDSANTGELFF. CDR3 bases: TGTGCCAGCAGCGGAGATGACAGCGCGAACACCGGGGAGCTGTTTTTT.

This rearrangement joins TRBV7-2 to TRBJ2-3, with 7 nucleotides matching TRBD2. Germline trimming cut 0 bases from V and 4 bases from J; bases unmatched to any gene: 4. Germline-derived CDR1 and CDR2 are SGHTA and FQGNSA. This CDR3 has 15 residues. CDR3 nucleotide sequence: TGTGCCAGCAGCTTAGCTACTCGGGGGGCAGATACGCAGTATTTT. Translated: CASSLATRGADTQYF.